These 25 T cell receptor beta chains share one sample of origin, sequenced in a study of T cells after yellow fever vaccination. A single record per CDR3 protein comes from TCRdb applying MiXCR to the 5' RACE reads. The sample holds about 50,000 distinct CDR3 sequences; about 6.6% are singletons and the top ten take 40%. Material: CD8+ T cells sorted from PBMCs, obtained on the day of the first yellow fever vaccination. These receptors all come from a man aged 18 to 30 who received the YFV17D yellow fever vaccine.

This clonotype occurred a few times. The rearrangement joins TRBV19 to TRBJ2-1; D is undetermined. The CDR3 extends over 14 amino acids. Germline V gives CDR1 LNHDA, CDR2 SQIVND (reference sequence). The V end lost 3 bases, the J end lost 2 bases, and 8 bases lay between the germline ends. The CDR3 nucleotides read TGTGCCAGTAGTATCCCCAATGCCTACAATGAGCAGTTCTTC. The encoded protein is CASSIPNAYNEQFF.

V usage is TRBV5-1 and J usage is TRBJ1-5; D may be TRBD1 (5 bases). Trimming cost V 0 bases and J 0 bases, with 7 bases left between them. The germline V gene has CDR1 SGHRS and CDR2 YFSETQ. The CDR3 runs 15 residues. For the CDR3, the DNA is TGCGCCAGCAGCTTGGCAGGGAATAGCAATCAGCCCCAGCATTTT. Translating gives CASSLAGNSNQPQHF.

In the case of this clonotype: A clone one base away is much larger, so this may be a read error. This sequence joins TRBV12-3 or TRBV12-4 and TRBJ1-2; D uncertain. The CDR3 is made up of 13 amino acids. V lost 7 bases, J lost 5 bases, and 14 bases lay in between. CDR3 in amino acids: CASTLGIKYGYTF. Here the CDR3 DNA reads TGTGCCAGCACCCTCGGGATTAAGTATGGCTACACCTTC.

CDR3 region: CASSTLGGAGEKLFF. The CDR3 DNA reads as TGTGCCAGCAGCACCCTCGGGGGGGCTGGCGAAAAACTGTTTTTT. This chain joins TRBV7-8 and TRBJ1-4; D is possibly TRBD1 (6 bases). Germline CDR1 is SGHVS and CDR2 is FQNEAQ. The CDR3 is 15 residues long. Trimming pared 5 bases from V and 8 bases from J, leaving 18 bases between.

This clonotype was counted only a few times. The chain uses TRBV9 and TRBJ1-6, with D hard to call. The CDR3 has 15 residues. The V gene's germline CDR1 is SGDLS and CDR2 YYNGEE. The V end was cut by 0 bases, the J end by 3 bases, with 7 bases between. CDR3 nucleotide sequence: TGTGCCAGCAGCGTAGAGAAAGACTATAATTCACCCCTCCACTTT. Residues: CASSVEKDYNSPLHF.

This clonotype has more than one count but fewer than ten. The V call is TRBV12-3 or TRBV12-4, the J call TRBJ1-2; 7 positions match TRBD1. Trimming at V came to 7 bases and at J to 4 bases, leaving 6 bases not matched to a gene. There are 13 residues in the CDR3. The CDR3 DNA reads as TGTGCCAGCACCCTGGGACAGTTCTATGGCTACACCTTC. This gives the protein CASTLGQFYGYTF.

The chain employs TRBV29-1 and TRBJ2-1, with a tentative D call TRBD1 (6 bases). The CDR3 length is 14 residues. Looked up from germline, CDR1 is SQVTM and CDR2 is ANQGSEA. V lost 4 bases and J 1 base, leaving 11 bases between the germline ends. In DNA, the CDR3 is TGCAGCGTTGGCGTGGGGGCATCCTACAATGAGCAGTTCTTC. This gives the protein CSVGVGASYNEQFF.

V usage is TRBV2 and J usage is TRBJ2-7; D gene unclear. The CDR3 totals 13 residues. Trimming pared 8 bases from V and 4 bases from J, leaving 15 bases between. Germline V gene lookup returns CDR1 SNHLY and CDR2 FYNNEI. The CDR3 spells CASWIRANYEQYV. CDR3 bases: TGTGCCAGCTGGATCAGAGCTAATTACGAGCAGTACGTC.

This clonotype was detected ten times or more. V gene TRBV5-1 combines with J gene TRBJ1-1, with a possible D match to TRBD1 (5 bases). There are 14 residues in the CDR3. CDR1 and CDR2 from the germline V gene are SGHRS and YFSETQ. Trimming removed 0 bases at V and 3 bases at J, with 9 bases between. The CDR3 loop is CASSLARGDTEAFF. CDR3 sequence (DNA): TGCGCCAGCAGCTTGGCCCGGGGGGACACTGAAGCTTTCTTT.

The chain carries TRBV20-1 and TRBJ1-5, with D tentatively TRBD1 (6 bases). Deletions cut 4 bases from V and 0 bases from J, with 10 bases between. This CDR3 spans 14 amino acids. CDR1 is DFQATT, CDR2 SNEGSKA, per germline (reference sequence). The CDR3 loop reads CSATGQNSNQPQHF. CDR3 coding DNA: TGCAGTGCTACCGGACAGAATAGCAATCAGCCCCAGCATTTT.

Turning to this clonotype: A read error is possible here, since a much larger clone lies one base away. CDR3 residues: CAGGLGNEQFF. CDR3 in DNA: TGTGCCGGGGGACTTGGGAATGAGCAGTTCTTC. The chain combines TRBV19 with TRBJ2-1; perhaps TRBD2 as D (6 bases). CDR3 length: 11 residues. Germline CDR1 reads LNHDA; CDR2 reads SQIVND (reference sequence). Trimming stripped 11 bases from V and 7 bases from J, with 12 bases between.

This chain joins TRBV20-1 and TRBJ2-5; D remains ambiguous. Trimming left V 0 bases short and J 3 bases short, with 14 bases between. Germline lookup yields CDR1 DFQATT and CDR2 SNEGSKA (reference sequence). The CDR3 contains 15 residues. The CDR3 region is CSARDLGTVEETQYF. CDR3 in DNA: TGCAGTGCTAGAGATTTGGGAACAGTTGAAGAGACCCAGTACTTC.

This clonotype was counted many times. The rearrangement links TRBV4-2 to TRBJ2-3, with a possible D match to TRBD2 (7 bases). Per the germline V gene, CDR1 is LGHNA and CDR2 is YNFKEQ. With 0 bases removed from V and 5 bases from J, the gap between germline ends came to 12 bases. CDR3 length equals 15 residues. CDR3 bases: TGTGCCAGCAGCCAAGAAGGGGGGGGCGTAGATACGCAGTATTTT. Translating it yields CASSQEGGGVDTQYF.

This clonotype was detected many times. This chain links TRBV27 with TRBJ2-7; 13 bases are shared with TRBD2. CDR1 MNHEY and CDR2 SMNVEV come from the germline V gene (reference sequence). This CDR3 is 15 amino acids long. Trimming cost V 5 bases and J 1 base; bases outside gene matches: 2. CDR3 in amino acids: CASSPTSGGSYEQYV. The CDR3 bases are TGTGCCAGCAGTCCGACTAGCGGGGGGTCCTACGAGCAGTACGTC.

This clonotype was observed many times. This chain connects TRBV6-4 to TRBJ2-3; 8 bases are shared with TRBD2. Trimming at V came to 3 bases and at J to 4 bases, leaving 6 bases not matched to a gene. This CDR3 is 15 amino acids long. Germline V gene lookup returns CDR1 MRHNA and CDR2 SNTAGT. The CDR3 reads CASSETGGAADTQYF. CDR3 nucleotide sequence: TGTGCCAGCAGTGAAACCGGGGGGGCCGCAGATACGCAGTATTTT.

The sample holds many counts of this clonotype. V usage is TRBV7-9 and J usage is TRBJ2-1, with 11 bases that match TRBD2. Per the germline V gene, CDR1 is SEHNR and CDR2 is FQNEAQ (reference sequence). The CDR3 totals 15 residues. J lost 8 bases, V lost 4 bases, and 7 bases had no gene match. CDR3 DNA: TGTGCCAGCAGCTCGATTCTAGCGGGGGGCGATGAGCAGTTCTTC. This translates into CASSSILAGGDEQFF.

The J gene is TRBJ2-7, the V gene TRBV7-6, with D possibly matching TRBD1 (5 bases). The V gene lost 1 base and the J gene lost 3 bases, with 13 bases spanning the gap. Germline loops: CDR1 SGHVS, CDR2 FNYEAQ. This CDR3 spans 15 amino acids. In DNA form, the CDR3 reads TGTGCCAGCAGCTTAGGCCAGGGCGAAAGCTACGAGCAGTACTTC. Amino acids: CASSLGQGESYEQYF.

This clonotype was observed a handful of times. The rearrangement uses TRBV7-9 and TRBJ2-2, with D unclear. CDR1 SEHNR and CDR2 FQNEAQ come from the germline V gene (reference sequence). The ends were cut back, 5 bases at V and 5 bases at J, with 9 bases in the middle. The length of the CDR3 is 13 residues. CDR3 region: CASSQTETGELFF. CDR3 coding DNA: TGTGCCAGCAGCCAAACAGAAACCGGGGAGCTGTTTTTT.

This clonotype was seen a few times. This chain joins TRBV6-2 or TRBV6-3 and TRBJ1-2; 8 bases are shared with TRBD1. Germline values: CDR1 MNHEY, CDR2 SVGEGT. The CDR3 extends over 16 amino acids. J lost 8 bases, V lost 2 bases, and 13 bases had no gene match. CDR3 sequence reads: CASSYNPGQGWNGYTF. CDR3 sequence (DNA): TGTGCCAGCAGTTACAATCCCGGACAGGGATGGAACGGCTACACCTTC.

J is TRBJ1-6 and V is TRBV4-3; 9 bases are a match to TRBD1. The V gene end was trimmed by 9 bases and the J gene end by 7 bases; junction bases not matched to a gene: 13. The germline gives CDR1 LGHNA, CDR2 YSLEER. The CDR3 runs to 16 residues. This chain's CDR3 is CASMVQGATGNSPLHF. Written as DNA, the CDR3 is TGCGCCAGTATGGTACAGGGGGCGACGGGGAATTCACCCCTCCACTTT.

In this sample, this clonotype turned up many times. The chain employs TRBV6-1 and TRBJ2-5, with 8 bases aligning to TRBD2. With 6 bases clipped from V and 3 bases from J, the junction kept 6 bases outside the gene matches. The CDR3 consists of 14 residues. Germline assignment: CDR1 MNHNS and CDR2 SASEGT. CDR3 sequence reads: CASSNEGLEETQYF. The CDR3, as DNA: TGTGCCAGCAGCAACGAGGGACTAGAAGAGACCCAGTACTTC.

Concerning this clonotype itself: Here the CDR3 omits its conserved ending phenylalanine or tryptophan, so a read error is the likely source. The V call is TRBV12-3 or TRBV12-4, the J call TRBJ2-3; D is possibly TRBD1 (6 bases). The CDR3 spans 15 residues. Trimming took 5 bases from V and 4 from J, leaving 16 bases between them. The CDR3 loop reads CASSRTALGADTQYS. Here the CDR3 DNA reads TGTGCCAGCAGTCGGACAGCACTGGGGGCAGATACGCAGTATTCT.

This clonotype was counted ten times or more. The chain carries TRBV3-1 and TRBJ1-2; D gene unclear. V was cut by 1 base and J by 4 bases, with 10 bases left in between. CDR1 and CDR2 from the germline V gene are LGHDT and YNNKEL (reference sequence). The CDR3 contains 14 residues. CDR3 nucleotides: TGTGCCAGCAGCCAAGGGACGGAAGTCTATGGCTACACCTTC. It translates to CASSQGTEVYGYTF.

The rearrangement joins TRBV12-3 or TRBV12-4 to TRBJ2-5, with a tentative D call TRBD1 (6 bases). The CDR3 sequence is 13 residues long. Trimming stripped 5 bases from V and 2 bases from J, with 9 bases between. This CDR3 is CASSVQGQETQYF. CDR3 nucleotide sequence: TGTGCCAGCAGTGTACAGGGTCAAGAGACCCAGTACTTC.

This clonotype was found once. The rearrangement links TRBV19 to TRBJ1-4; weak D call: TRBD1 (6 bases). V was pared by 4 bases and J by 10 bases, with 13 bases between. Germline V CDR1 and CDR2: LNHDA, SQIVND (reference sequence). This CDR3 spans 13 amino acids. Here the CDR3 reads CASSTGGGGKLFF. The DNA for the CDR3 is TGTGCCAGTAGTACCGGGGGGGGCGGAAAACTGTTTTTT. Filled out from reference TRBV19 and TRBJ1-4, the complete variable domain reads DGGITQSPKYLFRKEGQNVTLSCEQNLNHDAMYWYRQDPGQGLRLIYYSQIVNDFQKGDIAEGYSVSREKKESFPLTVTSAQKNPTAFYLCASSTGGGGKLFFGSGTQLSVL.